Listed below are T cell receptor beta chains from one sample, sequenced in a study of control samples from healthy donors and cancer patients. Only in-frame clones appear in the TCRdb table, and some are missing; sequencing was by immunoSEQ multiplex PCR. The sample yields under 150,000 clones, approximately 95% seen once. What was sequenced was blood. Receptor source: a man aged 25-45 years in good health. Both conserved end residues are part of each CDR3. The order of the fields is clone size, J gene, D gene, V gene, CDR3 DNA, CDR3 protein. The D gene is left open where the match is weak. Size tells how often a clone was seen (once, few, many) or the class of an expanded clone, and some rows leave it out.

once,TRBJ1-2,NA,TRBV7-2,TGTGCCAGCAGTCGAGGGGATTTCGGCTATGGCTACACCTTC,CASSRGDFGYGYTF
NA,TRBJ1-2,NA,TRBV10-3,TGTGCCATCAGGGAGACAGTCTATGGCTACACCTTC,CAIRETVYGYTF
NA,TRBJ1-1,NA,TRBV20-1,TGCAGTGCTACCTACAGGGATGAAGCTTTCTTT,CSATYRDEAFF
NA,TRBJ2-1,TRBD1,TRBV24-1,TGTGCCACCAGTGATTCCAACGACAGGGCCTCCGGCAATGAGCAGTTCTTC,CATSDSNDRASGNEQFF
NA,TRBJ2-3,TRBD2,TRBV4-1,TGCGCCAGCAGCCCCCCGGGACTAGCGTTCTCAGATACGCAGTATTTT,CASSPPGLAFSDTQYF
NA,TRBJ2-3,NA,TRBV4-2,TGTGCCAGCAGCCAAGATATGGCAGGGGGCACAGATACGCAGTATTTT,CASSQDMAGGTDTQYF
NA,TRBJ1-1,NA,TRBV11-2,TGTGCCAGCAGATACGGGGGGATGAACACTGAAGCTTTCTTT,CASRYGGMNTEAFF
once,TRBJ1-2,NA,TRBV5-5,TGTGCCAGCAGCCCAGCAGGGGTGGCCAGCTATGGCTACACCTTC,CASSPAGVASYGYTF
NA,TRBJ2-3,TRBD1,TRBV11-3,TGTGCCAGCAGCCCCGGGACAGGACGCACAGATACGCAGTATTTT,CASSPGTGRTDTQYF
NA,TRBJ2-7,NA,TRBV19,TGTGCCACCCAACTCCATACTAGTTCCTACGAGCAGTACTTC,CATQLHTSSYEQYF
NA,TRBJ2-6,NA,TRBV3-1/TRBV3-2,TGTGCCAGCAGCCTCAACCCGGGGCAGAATGGACCTTCTGGGGCCAACGTCCTGACTTTC,CASSLNPGQNGPSGANVLTF
NA,TRBJ1-3,NA,TRBV3-1/TRBV3-2,TGTGCCAGCAGCCAACGGGGGGCAGGAAACACCATATATTTT,CASSQRGAGNTIYF
NA,TRBJ1-1,NA,TRBV28,TGTGCCAGCAGTTTAACCCTTAATGTAGCTTTCTTT,CASSLTLNVAFF
NA,TRBJ1-2,TRBD1,TRBV6-5,TGTGCCAGCACGAAACAGGGGGCGACGGATGGCTACACCTTC,CASTKQGATDGYTF
NA,TRBJ1-5,TRBD1,TRBV30,TGTGCCTGGCACCCCGGGACAGGGAGTCAGCCCCAGCATTTT,CAWHPGTGSQPQHF
NA,TRBJ1-1,NA,TRBV6-5,TGTGCCAGCAGTTGGGGGGCGGAGGAGAACACTGAAGCTTTCTTT,CASSWGAEENTEAFF
NA,TRBJ2-2,NA,TRBV9,TGTGCCAGCACCTCTGGGGGGACCAACACCGGGGAGCTGTTTTTT,CASTSGGTNTGELFF
NA,TRBJ2-7,TRBD2,TRBV4-3,TGCGCCAGCAGCCAAGCTTGGCTAGCGGTGAGCTCCTACGAGCAGTACTTC,CASSQAWLAVSSYEQYF
NA,TRBJ2-1,NA,TRBV19,TGTGCCAGTAAAGTTGGACACCTAGTTGGGAATGAGCAGTTCTTC,CASKVGHLVGNEQFF
NA,TRBJ2-7,TRBD1,TRBV18,TGTGCCAGCTCACCGGGACAGGGGCGAGGAGAGCAGTACTTC,CASSPGQGRGEQYF
NA,TRBJ2-5,NA,TRBV15,TGTGCCACCAGCAGAGATCGGGGGACCCAGTACTTC,CATSRDRGTQYF
NA,TRBJ2-7,TRBD2,TRBV7-9,TGTGCCAGCAGCCCCCAGGGAGGGGACTACGAGCAGTACTTC,CASSPQGGDYEQYF
NA,TRBJ2-1,NA,TRBV6-5,TGTGCCAGCAGTAATTACCCGGACTGGGGCAATGAGCAGTTCTTC,CASSNYPDWGNEQFF
once,TRBJ1-5,NA,TRBV27,TGTGCCAGCAGTTCTCTAATGCCGAATCAGCCCCAGCATTTT,CASSSLMPNQPQHF
once,TRBJ1-3,NA,TRBV6-2/TRBV6-3,TGTGCCAGCGGTTCAAGTGGCTCTGGAAACACCATATATTTT,CASGSSGSGNTIYF
NA,TRBJ1-6,TRBD1,TRBV19,TGTGCCAGTACCTCGACCCCGGGACAGGGAAATTCACCCCTCCACTTT,CASTSTPGQGNSPLHF
NA,TRBJ1-3,NA,TRBV2,TGTGCCAGCAGGGTGAACAGGGACCGCTCTGGAAACACCATATATTTT,CASRVNRDRSGNTIYF
NA,TRBJ2-7,NA,TRBV12-5,TGTGCTAGTGGTTTGAGCCGGCTCGAGCAGTACTTC,CASGLSRLEQYF
NA,TRBJ1-4,NA,TRBV25-1,TGTGCCAGCACCGCCGTCGGGGGGCGTGAAAAACTGTTTTTT,CASTAVGGREKLFF
NA,TRBJ2-1,NA,TRBV21-1,TGTGCCAGCAGCAGCGGACAGGACTGGCCCTACGATGAGCAGTTCTTC,CASSSGQDWPYDEQFF
NA,TRBJ2-5,TRBD1,TRBV5-4,TGTGCCAGCAGCTTGGCGGACAGGGGGCGGAGAGAGACCCAGTACTTC,CASSLADRGRRETQYF
NA,TRBJ2-7,NA,TRBV6-2/TRBV6-3,TGTGCCAGCAGTCAACTATGGACACTAACCTACGAGCAGTACTTC,CASSQLWTLTYEQYF
NA,TRBJ2-7,NA,TRBV11-2,TGTGCCAGCAGCTTAGAGCGGGGTTCAGCGTACGAGCAGTACTTC,CASSLERGSAYEQYF
NA,TRBJ2-2,TRBD2,TRBV27,TGTGCCAGCAATTCACTAGCGGGGGTCTACACCGGGGAGCTGTTTTTT,CASNSLAGVYTGELFF
NA,TRBJ2-1,NA,TRBV7-2,TGTGCCAGCAGCTTAAGCAATGAGCAGTTCTTC,CASSLSNEQFF
NA,TRBJ2-7,NA,TRBV5-1,TGCGCCAGCAGCTTGAACAGCTACGAGCAGTACTTC,CASSLNSYEQYF
NA,TRBJ2-1,TRBD2,TRBV3-1/TRBV3-2,TGTGCCAGCAGCCTAGCGGGGGGGCCTAATGAGCAGTTCTTC,CASSLAGGPNEQFF
NA,TRBJ2-1,NA,TRBV11-3,TGTGCCAGCAGCTTAGTAGGGGCCAATGAGCAGTTCTTC,CASSLVGANEQFF
NA,TRBJ2-3,NA,TRBV5-6,TGTGCCAGCGCCCGGACAGATACGCAGTATTTT,CASARTDTQYF
NA,TRBJ1-2,NA,TRBV6-1,TGTGCCAGCAGTGAAGGGTTTAACTATGGCTACACCTTC,CASSEGFNYGYTF
NA,TRBJ2-3,NA,TRBV4-1,TGCGCCAGCAGCCAAGAAAAGGGCAGGGGGGCAGATACGCAGTATTTT,CASSQEKGRGADTQYF
NA,TRBJ1-1,NA,TRBV4-3,TGCGCCAGCAGCCAAGAGGGGAGGGGGGGCATGCAAGGGAACACTGAAGCTTTCTTT,CASSQEGRGGMQGNTEAFF
NA,TRBJ2-3,NA,TRBV7-2,TGTGCCAGCAGCCCGTCTTTTTCGGCGGGGGCAGGTGATACGCAGTATTTT,CASSPSFSAGAGDTQYF
NA,TRBJ1-6,TRBD1,TRBV11-2,TGTGCCAGCAGCTTAGTCACAGGGGGTGAGTCACCCCTCCACTTT,CASSLVTGGESPLHF
NA,TRBJ1-1,NA,TRBV28,TGTGCCAGCAGTTTTGAACTTGAAGCTTTCTTT,CASSFELEAFF
NA,TRBJ2-7,TRBD1,TRBV6-5,TGTGCCAGCAGTTACTCGAGGACAGGGGTCCGCGAGCAGTACTTC,CASSYSRTGVREQYF
NA,TRBJ1-3,NA,TRBV7-6,TGTGCCAGCAGCTTAGGAGAAGGCTCTGGAAACACCATATATTTT,CASSLGEGSGNTIYF
NA,TRBJ2-3,TRBD2,TRBV11-3,TGTGCCAGCAGCCTGGGACTAGCGGACACAGATACGCAGTATTTT,CASSLGLADTDTQYF